This T cell receptor (beta chain) emerged from a study of cytomegalovirus exposure and HLA in healthy donors. In the study overall: Unique TCRs from HLA-typed donors, 65 million to 85 million of them, were held in an early data release. Broader study findings: Immune exposure was documented only through CMV serostatus. Specificity for CMV antigens was confirmed in vitro for a few of the CMV-associated chains.

A remark on this clone: Its antigen is currently unknown.

60 Vbeta and 13 Jbeta primers were used in PCR. TCRdb's table, derived via immunoSEQ multiplex PCR, lists solely in-frame clones and lacks some. The repertoire has about 160,000 clones, 70% to 75% of them found once; the top ten carry roughly 4.5%. The receptor comes from a young man in good health and CMV-seropositive. The sequenced sample was PBMCs.

CDR3 loop: CAWSAAMFSGSGYTF. Here the CDR3 DNA reads TGTGCCTGGAGTGCCGCCATGTTTTCGGGGTCAGGCTACACCTTC. This chain uses TRBV30 with TRBJ1-2; D is unclear. CDR1 GTSNPN and CDR2 SVGIG come from the germline V gene (reference sequence). CDR3 size: 15 residues. V was trimmed by 1 base and J by 8 bases, leaving 20 bases between them.